This passage covers 14 T cell receptor beta chains from one sample sequenced in a study of blood T cell repertoires in COVID-19 (dated by TCRdb to between 2020 and 2021). Libraries were constructed by the immunoSEQ multiplex PCR assay. In its TCRdb copy, this immuneACCESS table keeps in-frame sequences only and misses some clones. Where compared with another copy, unresolved V genes explain less than half of these, and the others have no known cause. The sample table contains 20,000 to 25,000 clones; only one count was recorded for 85% to 90% of them. Around 6.3% of the sample is taken by the ten largest. Material: peripheral blood. The receptors derive from a woman of 80 years or more with active COVID-19.

In DNA, the CDR3 is TGTGCCAGCAGTGATTGGGACAGAGACAATGAGCAGTTCTTC. Translation: CASSDWDRDNEQFF. The chain carries TRBV25-1 and TRBJ2-1, with TRBD1 identical over 7 bases. The CDR3 consists of 14 residues. The V segment lost 3 bases and the J segment 5 bases; nucleotides outside the gene matches: 4. Germline V lookup: CDR1 MGHDK, CDR2 SYGVNS.

The chain joins TRBV3-1 (or the pseudogene TRBV3-2) to TRBJ1-2, with TRBD1 matching over 10 bases. Germline values: CDR1 LGHDT, CDR2 YNNKEL (reference sequence). The CDR3 is made up of 14 amino acids. V trimming: 6 bases; J trimming: 7 bases; junction bases outside the gene matches: 8. The CDR3 DNA follows: TGTGCCAGCAGTCGCCCCGGGACAGGGGTTGGCTACACCTTC. Translated: CASSRPGTGVGYTF.

Notes on this clone: This CDR3 is missing its conserved last phenylalanine or tryptophan, likely due to a read error. The limits of the CDR3 on the DNA are not certain, so only TCRdb's listed CDR3 is given. The chain employs TRBV19 and TRBJ1-1. Both ends counted, the CDR3 spans 12 residues. From germline, CDR1 is LNHDA and CDR2 SQIVND (reference sequence). The CDR3 is CASSIDLGGSAR.

The chain employs TRBV5-5 and TRBJ2-7, with 9 bases aligning to TRBD2. With 0 bases clipped from V and 1 base from J, the junction kept 5 bases outside the gene matches. The length of the CDR3 is 16 residues. In germline, CDR1 is SGHKS, CDR2 YYEKEE (reference sequence). The CDR3 sequence: CASSLEGAGGSYEQYF. CDR3 DNA: TGTGCCAGCAGCTTGGAGGGAGCGGGGGGTTCCTACGAGCAGTACTTC. Complete variable domain (other parts from reference TRBV5-5 and TRBJ2-7): DAGVTQSPTHLIKTRGQQVTLRCSPISGHKSVSWYQQVLGQGPQFIFQYYEKEERGRGNFPDRFSARQFPNYSSELNVNALLLGDSALYLCASSLEGAGGSYEQYFGPGTRLTVT.

This clone was counted once. As DNA, the CDR3 is TGTGCCAGCAGCTCGAGCAGGGCAGGGGGCCAGCAGTACTTC. Its protein product is CASSSSRAGGQQYF. The chain links TRBV5-6 to TRBJ2-7; 8 positions match TRBD1. The V segment lost 3 bases and the J segment 8 bases; nucleotides outside the gene matches: 10. Germline CDR1 is SGHDT and CDR2 is YYEEEE. The CDR3 spans 14 residues.

V and J are TRBV28 and TRBJ2-5; 8 nucleotides line up with TRBD1. In germline, CDR1 is MDHEN, CDR2 SYDVKM. This CDR3 contains 13 residues. Germline trimming cut 6 bases from V and 4 bases from J; bases unmatched to any gene: 4. CDR3: CASSRQGRETQYF. CDR3 in DNA: TGTGCCAGCAGCCGACAGGGGAGAGAGACCCAGTACTTC.

The chain joins TRBV7-3 to TRBJ2-1, with a weak D call TRBD1 (6 bases). V was pared by 2 bases and J by 3 bases, with 11 bases between. The CDR3 is 15 amino acids. CDR1 and CDR2 from the germline V gene are SGHTA and FQGTGA. CDR3 residues: CASSLGGHHYNEQFF. The CDR3 coding sequence is TGTGCCAGCAGCTTAGGGGGACACCACTACAATGAGCAGTTCTTC.

The chain has TRBV7-3 and TRBJ2-2; the D gene is possibly TRBD1 (5 bases). Germline assignment: CDR1 SGHTA and CDR2 FQGTGA. There are 14 residues in the CDR3. V shed 5 bases and J shed 0 bases, with 7 bases lying between them. This CDR3 is CASSEDTNTGELFF. The CDR3 region has the DNA TGTGCCAGCAGCGAGGACACGAACACCGGGGAGCTGTTTTTT.

The sample holds a few counts of this clone. The chain employs TRBV5-5 and TRBJ1-5; no firm D call. CDR1 and CDR2 (germline): SGHKS, YYEKEE (reference sequence). This CDR3 has 15 residues. Trimming took 2 bases from V and 0 from J, leaving 9 bases between them. CDR3 loop: CASSFSLFSNQPQHF. The CDR3 nucleotides are TGTGCCAGCAGCTTTTCCCTGTTTAGCAATCAGCCCCAGCATTTT.

The chain combines TRBV6-2 or TRBV6-3 with TRBJ1-4; 9 nucleotides line up with TRBD1. The CDR3 has 18 residues. V was clipped by 2 bases and J by 2 bases; unmatched bases: 9. Per the germline V gene, CDR1 is MNHEY and CDR2 is SVGEGT. The CDR3 bases are TGTGCCAGCAGTTACCCCAACAGGGGGCTACGGACTAATGAAAAACTGTTTTTT. Translated: CASSYPNRGLRTNEKLFF.

This chain joins TRBV30 and TRBJ1-2, with 7 bases fitting TRBD1. Germline CDR1 reads GTSNPN; CDR2 reads SVGIG (reference sequence). V lost 0 bases, J lost 9 bases, and 7 bases stayed unmatched. The CDR3 runs 13 residues. DNA for the CDR3: TGTGCCTGGAGTGTACTGGCAGGGGGAAGCTACACCTTC. It codes for CAWSVLAGGSYTF.

As concerns this clone: Compared with germline, one end of the junction differs, possibly owing to a read error. J is TRBJ2-3 and V is TRBV7-7, with D perhaps TRBD2 (6 bases). Per the germline V gene, CDR1 is SSHAT and CDR2 is FNYEAQ (reference sequence). This CDR3 is built from 16 residues. The CDR3 DNA reads as TGTGCTAGCAATGGGGGGAGCCACAGTAGCACAGATACGCAGTATTTT. Translating gives CASNGGSHSSTDTQYF.

This chain links TRBV11-2 with TRBJ2-1; the D gene is possibly TRBD1 (6 bases). CDR1 SGHAT and CDR2 FQNNGV come from the germline V gene. The CDR3 loop spans 13 amino acids. Trimming cost V 0 bases and J 15 bases, with 15 bases left between them. The chain's CDR3 is CASSLEGAAQRFF. The CDR3 bases are TGTGCCAGCAGCTTAGAGGGGGCGGCCCAGCGGTTCTTC.

V and J are TRBV19 and TRBJ2-3, with a weak D call TRBD2 (6 bases). The germline V gene encodes CDR1 LNHDA and CDR2 SQIVND (reference sequence). The CDR3 sequence is 15 residues long. V was cut by 1 base and J by 1 base, with 9 bases left in between. CDR3 loop: CASSIAASGTDTQYF. CDR3 coding DNA: TGTGCCAGTAGTATAGCCGCTAGCGGCACAGATACGCAGTATTTT.